The 17 T cell receptor beta chains given below trace back to one sample, sequenced in a study of T cells after yellow fever vaccination. Each CDR3 protein gets one entry after TCRdb re-called the 5' RACE reads with MiXCR. The sample lists 300,000 to 400,000 distinct CDR3 sequences; roughly 4% were seen once. The sample consisted of PBMCs, taken 5 days after the yellow fever booster vaccination. The receptors were sampled from a man between 18 and 29 years old who received the YFV17D yellow fever vaccine.

This clonotype was counted many times. The chain carries TRBV6-6 and TRBJ1-2, with a weak D call TRBD1 (5 bases). The CDR3 runs to 14 residues. CDR1 is MNHNY and CDR2 is SVGAGI in the germline V gene (reference sequence). V shed 4 bases and J shed 1 base, with 10 bases lying between them. DNA of the CDR3: TGTGCCAGCAGTTCACCGGGGGGTAACTATGGCTACACCTTC. It translates to CASSSPGGNYGYTF.

This clonotype turned up a few times. The chain links TRBV4-1 to TRBJ2-3, with D perhaps TRBD2 (5 bases). Trimming took off 1 base at V and 6 bases at J, with 14 bases between the two ends. Germline V gene sequence: CDR1 MGHRA, CDR2 YSYEKL. CDR3 length equals 15 residues. DNA for the CDR3: TGCGCCAGCAGCCAAGTGGGTGAGGGCAGCGATACGCAGTATTTT. Residues: CASSQVGEGSDTQYF.

In its sample, this clonotype was seen a few times. This chain uses TRBV7-9 with TRBJ2-5; possible D gene TRBD2, 6 bases. V was shortened by 2 bases and J by 3 bases, with 13 bases between the two germline ends. This CDR3 spans 15 amino acids. CDR1 is SEHNR, CDR2 FQNEAQ, per germline (reference sequence). The CDR3 coding sequence is TGTGCCAGCAGCTTAACCGGCGGGGTAAAAGAGACCCAGTACTTC. It translates to CASSLTGGVKETQYF. The whole variable domain, filled in from reference TRBV7-9 and TRBJ2-5, reads DTGVSQNPRHKITKRGQNVTFRCDPISEHNRLYWYRQTLGQGPEFLTYFQNEAQLEKSRLLSDRFSAERPKGSFSTLEIQRTEQGDSAMYLCASSLTGGVKETQYFGPGTRLLVL.

This clonotype was seen a few times. The rearrangement uses TRBV7-9 and TRBJ2-3; 8 bases are a match to TRBD1. This CDR3 comprises 17 residues. Trimming at V came to 4 bases and at J to 3 bases, leaving 12 bases not matched to a gene. CDR1 is SEHNR, CDR2 FQNEAQ, per germline (reference sequence). In DNA, the CDR3 is TGTGCCAGCAGCTCATTACAGGGGGAAGGAGAGACAGATACGCAGTATTTT. Translation: CASSSLQGEGETDTQYF.

This clonotype was counted ten times or more. V and J are TRBV7-8 and TRBJ2-3; D may match TRBD1 or TRBD2 (5 bases each). The germline V gene has CDR1 SGHVS and CDR2 FQNEAQ. The CDR3 is 14 residues long. V was trimmed by 11 bases and J by 1 base, leaving 16 bases between them. CDR3: CAGGTGRGTDTQYF. The CDR3 DNA follows: TGTGCCGGTGGGACGGGGCGAGGCACAGATACGCAGTATTTT.

Concerning this clonotype: This may come from a read error, since a much larger clone is one base off. This chain links TRBV20-1 with TRBJ1-2; 7 bases agree with TRBD1. V dropped 8 bases and J dropped 4; count of bases not matched to a gene: 10. Germline CDR1 reads DFQATT; CDR2 reads SNEGSKA (reference sequence). The CDR3 is 13 amino acids. The DNA of the CDR3 is TGCAGTTCTCCCGACAGGGACCTCTATGGCTACACCTTC. This gives the protein CSSPDRDLYGYTF.

DNA of the CDR3: TGTGCCAGCTCACCACCGGCAGGGGAGCGTCGCGAGCAGTACTTC. Amino acid sequence: CASSPPAGERREQYF. The chain employs TRBV18 and TRBJ2-7, with D tentatively TRBD1 (6 bases). The CDR3 covers 15 residues. Germline CDR1 KGHSH, CDR2 LQKENI. Trimming pared 0 bases from V and 6 bases from J, leaving 15 bases between.

In its sample, this clonotype was seen a few times. The chain has TRBV6-2 or TRBV6-3 and TRBJ2-4, with D unresolved. Per the germline V gene, CDR1 is MNHEY and CDR2 is SVGEGT. The CDR3 has 16 amino acids. The V and J ends lost 6 bases and 0 bases respectively, with 15 bases between them. DNA of the CDR3: TGTGCCAGCAGCCACATGACGGTCCTAGCCAAAAACATTCAGTACTTC. Its protein is CASSHMTVLAKNIQYF.

Only a few counts were recorded for this clonotype. The J gene is TRBJ1-3, the V gene TRBV20-1; TRBD1 might be the D (6 bases). This CDR3 contains 14 residues. Germline V lookup: CDR1 DFQATT, CDR2 SNEGSKA (reference sequence). V was shortened by 5 bases and J by 4 bases, with 15 bases between the two germline ends. DNA of the CDR3: TGCAGTGCTCCCCTCTCGGGGGCGGGAAACACCATATATTTT. Encoded protein: CSAPLSGAGNTIYF.

This clonotype has only a few counts. The V gene is TRBV20-1, the J gene TRBJ1-2; 8 nucleotides line up with TRBD1. The CDR3 has 14 residues. Unmatched junction bases numbered 7, after V lost 1 base and J lost 6 bases. The germline V gene encodes CDR1 DFQATT and CDR2 SNEGSKA (reference sequence). The CDR3 DNA reads as TGCAGTGCTAGAGCCATCTCAGGGGGCCATGGCTACACCTTC. This codes for CSARAISGGHGYTF.

The table lists this clonotype with a few counts. The J gene is TRBJ1-5, the V gene TRBV19, with D unresolved. Per germline, CDR1 LNHDA and CDR2 SQIVND (reference sequence). The V end lost 3 bases, the J end lost 1 base, and 4 bases lay between the germline ends. This CDR3 region has 13 residues. CDR3 DNA sequence: TGTGCCAGTAGTATGAGCAGCAATCAGCCCCAGCATTTT. Encoded protein: CASSMSSNQPQHF.

The V gene is TRBV4-2, the J gene TRBJ1-5; D may be TRBD1 (5 bases). Between the trimmed V and J ends, which lost 3 bases and 4 bases, there was a span of 25 bases. Germline CDR1 LGHNA, CDR2 YNFKEQ. This CDR3 comprises 19 residues. As DNA, the CDR3 is TGTGCCAGCAGCCAGGATTGGGACGGCCCTCCGGGGCCAAATCAGCCCCAGCATTTT. Translating it yields CASSQDWDGPPGPNQPQHF.

This clonotype was detected many times. CDR3 sequence reads: CASSGERGARDTQYF. DNA of the CDR3: TGTGCCAGCTCAGGGGAGCGGGGGGCCAGGGATACGCAGTATTTT. The chain joins TRBV7-2 to TRBJ2-3, with 9 bases matching TRBD2. V shed 8 bases and J 6 bases; nucleotides not matched to a gene: 12. Germline V gives CDR1 SGHTA, CDR2 FQGNSA. CDR3 length: 15 residues.

This clonotype turned up a few times. V and J are TRBV12-3 or TRBV12-4 and TRBJ1-6, with D tentatively TRBD1 (5 bases). V was trimmed by 6 bases and J by 8 bases, leaving 20 bases between them. The CDR3 consists of 16 residues. CDR3 sequence: CASRRPGTLGYSPLHF. CDR3 in DNA: TGTGCCAGCAGACGTCCTGGGACCCTAGGGTATTCACCCCTCCACTTT.

V is TRBV27 and J is TRBJ1-5, with D possibly TRBD1 on 5 matching bases. Trimming cost V 5 bases and J 6 bases, with 11 bases left between them. Germline CDR1 reads MNHEY; CDR2 reads SMNVEV (reference sequence). CDR3 length: 13 residues. The CDR3 is CASSPTRGQPQHF. As DNA, the CDR3 is TGTGCCAGCAGTCCAACAAGGGGTCAGCCCCAGCATTTT.

This clonotype has only a few counts. The gene calls are TRBV7-2 and TRBJ2-7; the D is unclear. The CDR3 totals 14 residues. Between the trimmed V and J ends, which lost 6 bases and 2 bases, there was a span of 14 bases. Looked up from germline, CDR1 is SGHTA and CDR2 is FQGNSA. The DNA for the CDR3 is TGTGCCAGCAGTATCACCCCGGACCCCTACGAGCAGTACGTC. Its translation: CASSITPDPYEQYV.

This clonotype was recorded at least ten times. The rearrangement uses TRBV5-1 and TRBJ2-2; no firm D call. CDR1 is SGHRS, CDR2 YFSETQ, per germline. V lost 5 bases and J lost 4, with 9 bases in between. CDR3 length: 13 amino acids. CDR3 sequence reads: CASSLSGTGELFF. The CDR3 coding sequence is TGCGCCAGCAGTCTTTCAGGCACCGGGGAGCTGTTTTTT.